This T cell receptor (beta chain) was recorded in a study of cytomegalovirus exposure and HLA in healthy donors. Whole-study results and caveats: In vitro testing confirmed a few CMV-associated chains as specific for CMV antigens. Being productive about 90% or about 30% of the time was typical of most TCR beta V segments in an earlier analysis. Cytomegalovirus status was reportedly diagnosed by the classifier with high sensitivity and specificity.

The CDR3 is made up of 13 amino acids. Germline values: CDR1 SGHTA, CDR2 FQGNSA. V lost 5 bases to trimming and J lost 5 bases, with 12 bases between them. About this clone itself: Its antigen is unidentified.

The PCR ran on 60 Vbeta and 13 Jbeta primers. The data were produced by immunoSEQ multiplex PCR, yet TCRdb's version contains in-frame clones alone and is incomplete. The sample includes 150,000 to 200,000 clones, about 9% of them seen just once. The receptor was derived from a woman aged 25-40 years in good health and CMV-seropositive. Specimen: PBMCs. This sequence joins TRBV7-2 and TRBJ2-5; TRBD2 is a possible D gene (5 bases). CDR3 nucleotide sequence: TGTGCCAGCAGCGGAGGACCCGGGGAGACCCAGTACTTC. It specifies CASSGGPGETQYF.